Listed below are T cell receptor beta chains from one sample, sequenced in a study of metastatic and nonmetastatic thyroid tumors. TCRdb reanalyzed the PCR reads via MiXCR. Counted here are approximately 8,000 clones, roughly 25% occurring once; the ten biggest clones make up 20% to 30%. Sequencing was performed on tumor tissue. These receptors all stem from a female donor with papillary thyroid cancer or a benign thyroid nodule (not recorded which). Some clones in this sample may be carry-over from other donors' samples. Both conserved end residues are part of each CDR3. The D gene is left open where the match is weak. Clone size is not always given. Where it is, it says once, few, many or a class for expanded clones.

14	TRBV6-5	TRBJ2-5	-	TRBD2	TGTGCCAGCAGTTACTCAGGGGAGGGGGAGACCCAGTACTTC	CASSYSGEGETQYF
12	TRBV28	TRBJ1-3	-	-	TGTGCCAGCACCTCATTTGGAAACACCATATATTTT	CASTSFGNTIYF
14	TRBV10-1	TRBJ2-1	medium-sized	-	TGCGCCAGCAGTGAGTCGTCGGCTAGCAATGAGCAGTTCTTC	CASSESSASNEQFF
16	TRBV2	TRBJ2-1	-	-	TGTGCCAGCAGTGACCCACGGGGGGACAGGATGAATGAGCAGTTCTTC	CASSDPRGDRMNEQFF
14	TRBV5-1	TRBJ1-2	once	-	TGCGCCAGCACCCTTGGGGAGGGATCACATGGCTACACCTTC	CASTLGEGSHGYTF
13	TRBV5-1	TRBJ2-3	many	-	TGCGCCAGCAGCTTGGCCTCGTCCGGTACGCAGTATTTT	CASSLASSGTQYF
13	TRBV20-1	TRBJ2-7	-	TRBD2	TGCAGTGGGGCGGGAGGGGATCGCTACGAGCAGTACTTC	CSGAGGDRYEQYF
15	TRBV7-2	TRBJ2-7	many	TRBD2	TGTGCCAGCAGCTTAAATAGCGGGATGATTTACGAGCAGTACTTC	CASSLNSGMIYEQYF
13	TRBV7-2	TRBJ1-5	-	-	TGTGCCAGCAGCTTTGATAGCAATCAGCCCCAGCATTTT	CASSFDSNQPQHF
14	TRBV10-3	TRBJ1-1	many	TRBD1	TGTGCCATCAGACGCGACAGGGAAGGAACTGAAGCTTTCTTT	CAIRRDREGTEAFF
14	TRBV4-1	TRBJ1-4	many	TRBD1	TGCGCCAGCAGCCAGGGACAGGGGGCCGGAAAACTGTTTTTT	CASSQGQGAGKLFF
15	TRBV20-1	TRBJ2-2	many	TRBD1	TGCAGTGCTACTGGACAGGGGGCTGACACCGGGGAGCTGTTTTTT	CSATGQGADTGELFF
13	TRBV5-1	TRBJ1-1	medium-sized	-	TGCGCCAGCAGCTTGGAACGGGGGACTGAAGCTTTCTTT	CASSLERGTEAFF
13	TRBV3-1	TRBJ1-2	-	-	TGTGCCAGCAGCCAAGAACGGGGGTTCGGCTACACCTTC	CASSQERGFGYTF
15	TRBV28	TRBJ1-1	-	-	TGTGCCAGCAGGACGGGGGGATTACTGGACACTGAAGCTTTCTTT	CASRTGGLLDTEAFF
15	TRBV7-2	TRBJ2-2	many	-	TGTGCCAGCAGCATGCCGGGACCCGGATCCGGGGAGCTGTTTTTT	CASSMPGPGSGELFF
14	TRBV6-1	TRBJ1-6	many	TRBD1	TGTGCCAGCAGGGGGACAGTGCAGCACTCACCCCTCCACTTT	CASRGTVQHSPLHF
12	TRBV28	TRBJ1-2	-	-	TGTGCCAGCAGCCCCCAGGTGAGAGGCTACACCTTC	CASSPQVRGYTF
17	TRBV6-1	TRBJ2-2	few	-	TGTGCCAGCAGTGAAGGGCGGGCCGGGACACACACCGGGGAGCTGTTTTTT	CASSEGRAGTHTGELFF
16	TRBV5-1	TRBJ1-2	-	TRBD1	TGCGCCAGCAGCCTGGACAGGGGGCATGAGTTTGATGGCTACACCTTC	CASSLDRGHEFDGYTF
14	TRBV12-3/TRBV12-4	TRBJ2-4	few	TRBD2	TGTGCCAGCAGTCCCGTTACTAGCGGGGGTACCCAGTACTTC	CASSPVTSGGTQYF
18	TRBV9	TRBJ2-3	-	-	TGTGCCAGCAGCGTATTACGGGAAGGGGGGTTAGGCACAGATACGCAGTATTTT	CASSVLREGGLGTDTQYF
14	TRBV19	TRBJ2-1	medium-sized	TRBD1	TGTGCCAGTAGTAACAGGGGGCTGGTGGATGAGCAGTTCTTC	CASSNRGLVDEQFF
12	TRBV29-1	TRBJ2-7	many	TRBD2	TGCAGCGCCGGGGGGAGTGCCTACGAGCAGTACTTC	CSAGGSAYEQYF
17	TRBV6-6	TRBJ2-7	few	-	TGTGCCAGCAGTTATTTAGTCTCCAGCGGGCCGAGGGTCGAGCAGTACTTC	CASSYLVSSGPRVEQYF
12	TRBV28	TRBJ2-7	few	-	TGTGCCAGCAGGGGTTTGGGGCGCGAGCAGTACTTC	CASRGLGREQYF
13	TRBV20-1	TRBJ2-7	-	TRBD1	TGCAGTGCTAGGGACAGGGTGGCCTACGAGCAGTACTTC	CSARDRVAYEQYF
13	TRBV6-5	TRBJ2-2	few	-	TGTGCCAGCAGTTACTCGATAGGCGGGGAGCTGTTTTTT	CASSYSIGGELFF
16	TRBV7-8	TRBJ2-7	medium-sized	-	TGTGCCAGCAGCTTAGGGCCTGACAGGAGCTCCTACGAGCAGTACTTC	CASSLGPDRSSYEQYF
15	TRBV18	TRBJ2-7	-	-	TGTGCCAGCTCACCTCAGACAGGCACTCGGTCCGAGCAGTACTTC	CASSPQTGTRSEQYF
15	TRBV6-2/TRBV6-3	TRBJ2-1	-	-	TGTGCCAGCAGTTACGTACGGGGTGCCTACAATGAGCAGTTCTTC	CASSYVRGAYNEQFF
15	TRBV2	TRBJ2-3	-	TRBD2	TGTGCCAGCAGTCTTAGCGGGGGAAACACAGATACGCAGTATTTT	CASSLSGGNTDTQYF
14	TRBV9	TRBJ2-3	many	-	TGTGCCAGCAGCGTTGGGCCCAGCACAGATACGCAGTATTTT	CASSVGPSTDTQYF
17	TRBV6-1	TRBJ2-2	few	TRBD2	TGTGCCAGCAGTGGAGCGGGGGGGCCTGAAATCACCGGGGAGCTGTTTTTT	CASSGAGGPEITGELFF
18	TRBV5-1	TRBJ2-2	-	TRBD2	TGCGCCAGCAGCTTGGTGGGACTAGCGGGAATTGGAACCGGGGAGCTGTTTTTT	CASSLVGLAGIGTGELFF
16	TRBV5-1	TRBJ1-6	-	-	TGCGCCAGCAGCTTGGCCCCCGGTACAGTTAACTCACCCCTCCACTTT	CASSLAPGTVNSPLHF
11	TRBV28	TRBJ2-1	-	-	TGTGCCAGCAGTTTGGGGGCCTTCCAGTTCTTC	CASSLGAFQFF
16	TRBV25-1	TRBJ2-3	many	TRBD2	TGTGCCAGCAGTGTACTAGCGGGGGCTCCAGGGGATACGCAGTATTTT	CASSVLAGAPGDTQYF
13	TRBV19	TRBJ1-5	-	-	TGTGCCAGTAGCACAGGTAGCAATCAGCCCCAGCATTTT	CASSTGSNQPQHF
16	TRBV7-8	TRBJ1-5	many	-	TGTGCCAGCAGCTCCACAGGGATGTGGAGCAATCAGCCCCAGCATTTT	CASSSTGMWSNQPQHF
12	TRBV28	TRBJ1-2	medium-sized	-	TGTGCCAGCAGCCAGGGTAGGAATGGCTACACCTTC	CASSQGRNGYTF
16	TRBV24-1	TRBJ2-2	few	-	TGTGCCACCAGTGATTTGTCGGGAGAGAGGCCCGGGGAGCTGTTTTTT	CATSDLSGERPGELFF
16	TRBV4-1	TRBJ2-1	many	TRBD2	TGCGCCAGCAGCCAAGATACAGCGGGGGTCTTCAATGAGCAGTTCTTC	CASSQDTAGVFNEQFF
19	TRBV6-5	TRBJ1-2	-	TRBD1	TGTGCCAGCAGTTCCCCTCCCGGGACAGGGGTTATGTCTTTGGATGGCTACACCTTC	CASSSPPGTGVMSLDGYTF
13	TRBV19	TRBJ2-7	-	-	TGTGCCAGTAGTAATCGGGAGTCCTACGAGCAGTACTTC	CASSNRESYEQYF
16	TRBV12-3/TRBV12-4	TRBJ2-7	few	TRBD1	TGTGCCAGCAGCCGGGCTGGGACAGGGGGTACTTACGAGCAGTACTTC	CASSRAGTGGTYEQYF
11	TRBV28	TRBJ1-2	few	-	TGTGCCAGCAGTTTGGACTATGGCTACACCTTC	CASSLDYGYTF
15	TRBV19	TRBJ2-3	-	TRBD1	TGTGCCAGTAGTATTCAGGGGGAGCTGTCAGATACGCAGTATTTT	CASSIQGELSDTQYF
14	TRBV28	TRBJ1-2	medium-sized	-	TGTGCCAGCAGTTTATCGGGGCAGGCGAAAGGCTACACCTTC	CASSLSGQAKGYTF
14	TRBV5-4	TRBJ2-3	-	TRBD1	TGTGCCAGCAGCGCTTCCGGGACAGGGGATACGCAGTATTTT	CASSASGTGDTQYF
15	TRBV6-1	TRBJ1-2	few	TRBD1	TGTGCCAGCAGTTCCACAGGGGGACCAAACTATGGCTACACCTTC	CASSSTGGPNYGYTF
12	TRBV20-1	TRBJ2-7	-	-	TGCAGTGCTAGCGGGAGAAGCTACGAGCAGTACTTC	CSASGRSYEQYF
16	TRBV28	TRBJ2-3	medium-sized	TRBD2	TGTGCCAGCAGTTTTCTCGCGGGAGAGGAAAAAGATACGCAGTATTTT	CASSFLAGEEKDTQYF